The 20 T cell receptor beta chains given below trace back to one sample, sequenced in a study of shared clonotypes between healthy human individuals. Clones were sequenced by immunoSEQ multiplex PCR, and TCRdb holds only the in-frame ones, with some missing. The data contain under 2,000,000 clones, just under 95% of them seen just once; the ten biggest clones take up 1% to 1.5%. Naive CD8 cells, CD45RO-negative and positively selected for CCR7, excluded terminally differentiated effector memory CD45RA+ cells. The source material was naive CD8+ T cells sorted from blood. Receptors were obtained from a man between 18 and 29 years old in good health.

A single count supports this clone. One junction end disagrees with the germline gene, perhaps due to a read error. V gene TRBV7-9 combines with J gene TRBJ2-5, with 10 bases that match TRBD2. CDR3 length: 12 amino acids. CDR1 and CDR2 from the germline V gene are SEHNR and FQNEAQ (reference sequence). The CDR3 sequence: CATSGGAETQYF. In DNA form, the CDR3 reads TGTGCCACCAGCGGGGGGGCGGAGACCCAGTACTTC.

This clone has only one observation. The gene calls are TRBV11-2 and TRBJ2-6; D gene ambiguous. Per the germline V gene, CDR1 is SGHAT and CDR2 is FQNNGV. The CDR3 runs to 15 residues. Trimming took 3 bases from V and 4 from J, leaving 10 bases between them. CDR3 amino acids: CASSFTTHGANVLTF. In DNA, the CDR3 is TGTGCCAGCAGCTTCACTACGCACGGGGCCAACGTCCTGACTTTC.

This chain uses TRBV29-1 with TRBJ2-1; no clear D gene. CDR3 size: 11 residues. The V and J ends lost 7 bases and 5 bases respectively, with 9 bases between them. The germline gives CDR1 SQVTM, CDR2 ANQGSEA. In DNA form, the CDR3 reads TGCAGCGCTCGAACTAACAATGAGCAGTTCTTC. As protein: CSARTNNEQFF.

The rearrangement links TRBV2 to TRBJ2-3; the D is unclear. The CDR3 contains 13 residues. CDR1 SNHLY and CDR2 FYNNEI come from the germline V gene. V lost 6 bases and J lost 2, with 9 bases in between. The CDR3 region has the DNA TGTGCCAGCAGCCCCAGTTACACAGATACGCAGTATTTT. This encodes CASSPSYTDTQYF.

The genes are TRBV19 and TRBJ2-7, with D unresolved. Germline V CDR1 and CDR2: LNHDA, SQIVND (reference sequence). There are 14 residues in the CDR3. V lost 9 bases, J lost 5 bases, and 20 bases lay in between. CDR3: CASSTFFGFDEQYF. The CDR3, as DNA: TGTGCCAGCAGCACTTTTTTTGGTTTCGACGAGCAGTACTTC.

CDR3 DNA: TGTGCCAGCAGTTTATCGTGGGGGGGCATTAGCTCCTACGAGCAGTACTTC. Its translation: CASSLSWGGISSYEQYF. This rearrangement joins TRBV27 to TRBJ2-7, with a weak D call TRBD2 (7 bases). The length of the CDR3 is 17 residues. Germline CDR1 reads MNHEY; CDR2 reads SMNVEV (reference sequence). Trimming removed 0 bases from V and 0 bases from J, with 15 bases in between.

The V call is TRBV5-6, the J call TRBJ2-7, with D tentatively TRBD1 (6 bases). Trimming pared 6 bases from V and 3 bases from J, leaving 13 bases between. This CDR3 is built from 13 residues. From germline, CDR1 is SGHDT and CDR2 YYEEEE. For the CDR3, the DNA is TGTGCCAGCAACTGGAGAGGGGGCTACGAGCAGTACTTC. The encoded protein is CASNWRGGYEQYF.

The chain links TRBV9 to TRBJ2-5; D ambiguous. This CDR3 comprises 15 residues. V was clipped by 0 bases and J by 1 base, with 10 bases between them. CDR1 is SGDLS, CDR2 YYNGEE, per germline. In DNA form, the CDR3 reads TGTGCCAGCAGCGTAGCTGGGAACAGCCAAGAGACCCAGTACTTC. Amino acids: CASSVAGNSQETQYF.

The V call is TRBV5-6, the J call TRBJ2-1; D is unclear. The CDR3 totals 12 residues. V was pared by 4 bases and J by 8 bases, with 10 bases between. Germline V lookup: CDR1 SGHDT, CDR2 YYEEEE. The CDR3 DNA reads as TGTGCCAGCAGCCCCGTGGGTGATGAGCAGTTCTTC. Protein: CASSPVGDEQFF.

The rearrangement uses TRBV30 and TRBJ2-2; perhaps D is TRBD1 or TRBD2 (5 bases each). Trimming took off 4 bases at V and 1 base at J, with 16 bases between the two ends. The germline CDR1 and CDR2 sequences are GTSNPN and SVGIG (reference sequence). CDR3 length equals 16 residues. This chain's CDR3 is CAWTGTQTVNTGELFF. In DNA form, the CDR3 reads TGTGCCTGGACGGGGACCCAGACCGTGAACACCGGGGAGCTGTTTTTT. Combining the CDR3 with reference TRBV30 and TRBJ2-2 gives the whole variable domain SQTIHQWPATLVQPVGSPLSLECTVEGTSNPNLYWYRQAAGRGLQLLFYSVGIGQISSEVPQNLSASRPQDRQFILSSKKLLLSDSGFYLCAWTGTQTVNTGELFFGEGSRLTVL.

The V gene is TRBV27, the J gene TRBJ2-4; 7 bases fit TRBD2. The CDR3 length is 12 residues. Germline V gene sequence: CDR1 MNHEY, CDR2 SMNVEV (reference sequence). J lost 8 bases, V lost 5 bases, and 3 bases had no gene match. The CDR3 protein is CASSPGLDIQYF. For the CDR3, the DNA is TGTGCCAGCAGTCCAGGACTAGACATTCAGTACTTC.

Comments on this clone: The same CDR3 arises from other DNA sequences in this sample as well. The chain carries TRBV7-9 and TRBJ1-1; D is undetermined. Trimming removed 3 bases at V and 0 bases at J, with 2 bases between. Germline assignment: CDR1 SEHNR and CDR2 FQNEAQ (reference sequence). CDR3 length: 12 residues. Here the CDR3 reads CASSFVNTEAFF. CDR3 bases: TGTGCCAGCAGCTTCGTGAACACTGAAGCTTTCTTT.

This chain joins TRBV9 and TRBJ2-7, with D tentatively TRBD1 or TRBD2 (5 bases each). The CDR3 loop spans 14 amino acids. V gave up 0 bases and J gave up 7 bases, with 14 bases separating them. Germline CDR1 SGDLS, CDR2 YYNGEE. CDR3 coding DNA: TGTGCCAGCAGCGTAGGGCCCAGAGGGGAAGAGCAGTACTTC. Translating gives CASSVGPRGEEQYF.

This chain connects TRBV10-2 to TRBJ1-1; D might be TRBD1 (5 bases). Per germline, CDR1 WSHSY and CDR2 SAAADI. Trimming stripped 2 bases from V and 7 bases from J, with 17 bases between. The length of the CDR3 is 15 residues. CDR3 protein: CASSEPPPGTHEAFF. In DNA, the CDR3 is TGCGCCAGCAGTGAGCCCCCGCCAGGGACCCATGAAGCTTTCTTT.

The CDR3 sequence is CASSSYWDKENQPQHF. The CDR3 nucleotides are TGTGCCAGCAGCTCCTATTGGGACAAGGAAAATCAGCCCCAGCATTTT. The chain is built from TRBV7-9 and TRBJ1-5; tentative D call: TRBD1 (6 bases). Germline CDR1 reads SEHNR; CDR2 reads FQNEAQ (reference sequence). Trimming pared 4 bases from V and 4 bases from J, leaving 17 bases between. This CDR3 spans 16 amino acids.

The V gene is TRBV11-2, the J gene TRBJ1-1, with D perhaps matching TRBD1 (5 bases). The CDR3 covers 12 residues. CDR1 and CDR2 from the germline V gene are SGHAT and FQNNGV. V was pared by 5 bases and J by 10 bases, with 14 bases between. DNA of the CDR3: TGTGCCAGCAGCCCTCAGGGTGGGGTAGCTTTCTTT. This translates into CASSPQGGVAFF.

The chain carries TRBV7-9 and TRBJ2-7; D is possibly TRBD1 or TRBD2 (5 bases each). V lost 0 bases and J lost 3, with 21 bases in between. The CDR3 loop spans 18 amino acids. Germline lookup yields CDR1 SEHNR and CDR2 FQNEAQ (reference sequence). CDR3 in amino acids: CASSLAGERIFRDYEQYF. The CDR3 bases are TGTGCCAGCAGCTTAGCGGGGGAACGGATATTTCGGGACTACGAGCAGTACTTC.

This clone was seen just once. The chain uses TRBV5-4 and TRBJ2-2, with TRBD2 matching 11 bases. There are 15 residues in the CDR3. V dropped 4 bases and J dropped 7; count of bases not matched to a gene: 6. The germline CDR1 and CDR2 sequences are SGHNT and YYREEE (reference sequence). DNA for the CDR3: TGTGCCAGCAGCCGGGGACTAGCGGTGAGCGGGGAGCTGTTTTTT. As protein: CASSRGLAVSGELFF.

The genes are TRBV27 and TRBJ2-7; 10 bases align to TRBD2. Germline CDR1 MNHEY, CDR2 SMNVEV (reference sequence). V shed 8 bases and J 2 bases; nucleotides not matched to a gene: 9. This CDR3 region has 15 residues. CDR3: CASEPLAGVTYEQYF. CDR3 coding DNA: TGTGCCAGCGAACCCCTAGCGGGAGTCACCTACGAGCAGTACTTC.

This chain links TRBV5-5 with TRBJ2-7, with D perhaps matching TRBD1 (6 bases). The CDR3 length is 17 residues. Trimming shortened V by 6 bases and J by 5 bases, and 27 bases separated the two germline ends. In germline, CDR1 is SGHKS, CDR2 YYEKEE (reference sequence). As DNA, the CDR3 is TGTGCCAGCAAGAAAACGCCTTGGGACACTTCCACCCACGAGCAGTACTTC. The encoded protein is CASKKTPWDTSTHEQYF.